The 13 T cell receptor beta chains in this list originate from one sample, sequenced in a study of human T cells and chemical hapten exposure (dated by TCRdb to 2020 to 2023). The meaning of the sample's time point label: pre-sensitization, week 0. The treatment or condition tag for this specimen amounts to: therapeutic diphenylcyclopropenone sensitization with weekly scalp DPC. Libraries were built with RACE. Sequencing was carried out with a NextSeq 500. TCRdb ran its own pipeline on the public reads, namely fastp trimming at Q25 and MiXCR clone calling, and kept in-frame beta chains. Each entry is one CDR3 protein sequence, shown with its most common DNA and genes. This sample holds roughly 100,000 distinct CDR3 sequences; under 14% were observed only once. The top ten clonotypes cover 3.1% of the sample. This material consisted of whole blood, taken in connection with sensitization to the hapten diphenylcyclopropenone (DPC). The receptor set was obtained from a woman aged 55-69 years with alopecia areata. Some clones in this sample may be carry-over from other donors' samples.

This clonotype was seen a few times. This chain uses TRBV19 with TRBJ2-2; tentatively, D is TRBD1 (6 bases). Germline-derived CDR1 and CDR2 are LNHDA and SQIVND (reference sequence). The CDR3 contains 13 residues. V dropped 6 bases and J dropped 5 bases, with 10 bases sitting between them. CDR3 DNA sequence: TGTGCCAGTAGGATCGGGACAACCGGGGAGCTGTTTTTT. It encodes CASRIGTTGELFF.

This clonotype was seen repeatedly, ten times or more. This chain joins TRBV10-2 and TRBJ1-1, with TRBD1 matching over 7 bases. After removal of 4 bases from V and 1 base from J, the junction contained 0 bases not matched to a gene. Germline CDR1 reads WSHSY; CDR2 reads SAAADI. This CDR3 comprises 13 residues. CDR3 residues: CASSGQGNTEAFF. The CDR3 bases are TGCGCCAGCAGTGGACAGGGGAACACTGAAGCTTTCTTT.

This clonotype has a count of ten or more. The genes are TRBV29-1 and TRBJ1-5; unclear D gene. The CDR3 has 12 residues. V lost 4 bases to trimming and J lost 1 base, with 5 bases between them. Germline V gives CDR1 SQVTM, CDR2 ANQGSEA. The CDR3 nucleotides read TGCAGCGTTGCCGTGAGCAATCAGCCCCAGCATTTT. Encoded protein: CSVAVSNQPQHF.

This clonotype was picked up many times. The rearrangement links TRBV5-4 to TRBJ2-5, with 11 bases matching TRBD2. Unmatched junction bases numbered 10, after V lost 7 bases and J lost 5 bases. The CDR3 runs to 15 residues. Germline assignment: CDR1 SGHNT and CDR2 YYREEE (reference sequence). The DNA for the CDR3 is TGTGCCAGCGGTAGCGGGGGGGCCGTCTCGGAGACCCAGTACTTC. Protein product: CASGSGGAVSETQYF. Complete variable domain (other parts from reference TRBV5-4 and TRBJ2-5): ETGVTQSPTHLIKTRGQQVTLRCSSQSGHNTVSWYQQALGQGPQFIFQYYREEENGRGNFPPRFSGLQFPNYSSELNVNALELDDSALYLCASGSGGAVSETQYFGPGTRLLVL.

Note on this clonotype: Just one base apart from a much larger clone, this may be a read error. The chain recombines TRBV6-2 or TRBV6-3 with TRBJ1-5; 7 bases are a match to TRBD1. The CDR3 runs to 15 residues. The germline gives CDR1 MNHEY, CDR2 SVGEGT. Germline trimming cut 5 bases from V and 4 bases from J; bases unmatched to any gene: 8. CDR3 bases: TGTGCCAGCAGTCACTATGGACAGGAGAATCAGCCCCAGCATTTT. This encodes CASSHYGQENQPQHF.

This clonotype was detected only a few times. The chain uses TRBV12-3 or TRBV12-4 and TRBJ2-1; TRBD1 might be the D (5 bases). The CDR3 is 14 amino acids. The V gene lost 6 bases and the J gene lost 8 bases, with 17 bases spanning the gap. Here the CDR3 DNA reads TGTGCCAGCAGCCCCCTTGGGGCCCAGGATGAGCAGTTCTTC. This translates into CASSPLGAQDEQFF.

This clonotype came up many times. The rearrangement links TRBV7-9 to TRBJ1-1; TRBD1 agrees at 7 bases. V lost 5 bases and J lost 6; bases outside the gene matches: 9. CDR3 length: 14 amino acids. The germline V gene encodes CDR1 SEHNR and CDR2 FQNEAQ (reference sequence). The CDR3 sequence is CASSPQGPGSEAFF. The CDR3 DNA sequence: TGTGCCAGCAGCCCACAGGGGCCCGGGTCTGAAGCTTTCTTT.

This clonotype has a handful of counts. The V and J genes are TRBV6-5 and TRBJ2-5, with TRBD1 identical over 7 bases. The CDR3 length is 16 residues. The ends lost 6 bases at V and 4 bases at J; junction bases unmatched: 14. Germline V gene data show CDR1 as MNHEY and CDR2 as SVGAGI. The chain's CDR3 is CASSTLTGNRGETQYF. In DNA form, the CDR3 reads TGTGCCAGCAGCACTCTGACAGGGAATAGAGGAGAGACCCAGTACTTC.

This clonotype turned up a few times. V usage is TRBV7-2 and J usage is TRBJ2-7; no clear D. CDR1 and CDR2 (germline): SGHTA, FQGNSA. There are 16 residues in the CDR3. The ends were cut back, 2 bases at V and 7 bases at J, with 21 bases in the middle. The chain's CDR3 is CASSLSVVVSLGEQYF. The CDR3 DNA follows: TGTGCCAGCAGCTTAAGTGTCGTTGTATCCCTCGGGGAGCAGTACTTC.

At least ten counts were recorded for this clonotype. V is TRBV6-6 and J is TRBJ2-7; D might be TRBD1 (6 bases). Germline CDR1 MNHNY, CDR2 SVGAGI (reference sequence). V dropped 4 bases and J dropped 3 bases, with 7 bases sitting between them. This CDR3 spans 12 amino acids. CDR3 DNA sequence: TGTGCCAGCAGTTCGGACAGCTACGAGCAGTACTTC. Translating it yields CASSSDSYEQYF.

CDR3 region: CASSLVPSGGSDTQYF. The DNA of the CDR3 is TGCGCCAGCAGCTTGGTCCCTAGCGGGGGATCAGATACGCAGTATTTT. The chain recombines TRBV5-1 with TRBJ2-3, with 10 bases that match TRBD2. Unmatched junction bases numbered 5, after V lost 0 bases and J lost 4 bases. Germline CDR1 reads SGHRS; CDR2 reads YFSETQ. The CDR3 extends over 16 amino acids.

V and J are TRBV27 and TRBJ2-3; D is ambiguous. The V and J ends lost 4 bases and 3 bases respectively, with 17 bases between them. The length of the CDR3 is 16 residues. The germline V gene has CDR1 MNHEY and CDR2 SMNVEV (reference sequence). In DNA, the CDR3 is TGTGCCAGCAGTTGGTCCAGCTCCGGGTTTACAGATACGCAGTATTTT. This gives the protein CASSWSSSGFTDTQYF.

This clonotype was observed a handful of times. Here the CDR3 DNA reads TGCAGTGCTAAGGTCACTAGCGGGGGATCCCAAGCTAGCACAGATACGCAGTATTTT. This gives the protein CSAKVTSGGSQASTDTQYF. The J gene is TRBJ2-3, the V gene TRBV20-1; 11 bases are a match to TRBD2. This CDR3 contains 19 residues. Germline values: CDR1 DFQATT, CDR2 SNEGSKA (reference sequence). V dropped 4 bases and J dropped 0; count of bases not matched to a gene: 15.